What follows describes a single TCR beta chain. Its target is not known. This specimen comes from a study of T cell responses to AZD1222 COVID-19 vaccine. Study at large: Pooling was applied to second doses at about 4 or about 12 weeks.

Broader study findings: Rises in breadth and depth of Spike-specific TCRs came after two AZD1222 doses. Reports indicate that nearly half of spike-specific TCRs are directed at unmutated variant regions. Vaccine-related CD4 TCRs covered spike, predominating at 160-218 and 743-854.

Germline CDR1 and CDR2: SGHTA and FQGNSA. The CDR3 length is 15 residues. The V end lost 5 bases, the J end lost 1 base, and 14 bases lay between the germline ends. Repertoires were generated with immunoSEQ multiplex PCR, while TCRdb's copy carries only in-frame clones and drops some. Here the sample spans 95,000 to 150,000 clones, 75% to 90% being singletons. This sequence was found in an adult in good health. The chain has TRBV7-2 and TRBJ1-1; D gene unclear. The source material was peripheral blood, sampled on day 0 of AZD1222 vaccination. The CDR3 loop is CASSAFWAGNTEAFF. DNA of the CDR3: TGTGCCAGCAGCGCCTTTTGGGCGGGGAACACTGAAGCTTTCTTT.